This T cell receptor (beta chain) was profiled in a study of pediatric ulcerative colitis. CDR1 SEHNR and CDR2 FQNEAQ come from the germline V gene (reference sequence). The CDR3 length is 15 residues. The V gene end was trimmed by 4 bases and the J gene end by 2 bases; junction bases not matched to a gene: 6. Libraries were prepared by immunoSEQ multiplex PCR; TCRdb keeps only in-frame clonotypes and omits some of them. The sample contains tens of thousands of clones, roughly 90% of which appear only once. Sequencing used blood. The J gene is TRBJ2-3, the V gene TRBV7-9, with TRBD1 matching 7 bases. The TCR was taken from a boy younger than 18 with severe ulcerative colitis. The CDR3 region has the DNA TGTGCCAGCAGCTCCGGACAGGATTACACAGATACGCAGTATTTT. Translation: CASSSGQDYTDTQYF. The full variable domain, rest sourced from reference TRBV7-9 and TRBJ2-3, is DTGVSQNPRHKITKRGQNVTFRCDPISEHNRLYWYRQTLGQGPEFLTYFQNEAQLEKSRLLSDRFSAERPKGSFSTLEIQRTEQGDSAMYLCASSSGQDYTDTQYFGPGTRLTVL.